These T cell receptor beta chains were read from a single sample in a study of post-analysis software for immune sequencing data. TCRdb reprocessed the PCR reads with MiXCR, giving one entry per CDR3 protein. The sample includes around 440,000 distinct CDR3 sequences, around 40% of them seen just once. The sequenced sample consisted of blood. The receptors originated from a girl aged 5-17 years with multiple sclerosis. CDR3s include the opening cysteine and the closing phenylalanine or tryptophan. The D gene is left open where the match is weak. Not every row has a clone size; where given, it reads once, few, many or a size class.

>.|TRBV7-9|TRBJ2-5|12|TRBD1
CASSVDRGQQYF
TGTGCCAGCAGCGTTGACAGGGGACAGCAGTACTTC
>.|TRBV6-2/TRBV6-3|TRBJ2-7|12|TRBD1
CASSWRQGGQYF
TGTGCCAGCAGTTGGAGACAGGGCGGGCAGTACTTC
>.|TRBV7-2|TRBJ2-5|16|.
CASSLRWGLAQETQYF
TGTGCCAGCAGCTTAAGATGGGGCCTAGCGCAAGAGACCCAGTACTTC
>.|TRBV20-1|TRBJ2-1|17|.
CSARDGLAPSSYNEQFF
TGCAGTGCTAGAGATGGCCTAGCCCCGAGCTCCTACAATGAGCAGTTCTTC
>.|TRBV15|TRBJ2-7|15|.
CATSRDMAGSGEQYF
TGTGCCACCAGCAGAGATATGGCAGGTTCAGGCGAGCAGTACTTC
>.|TRBV15|TRBJ2-1|14|.
CATSRVGGYNEQFF
TGTGCCACCAGCAGAGTTGGGGGATACAATGAGCAGTTCTTC
>.|TRBV4-3|TRBJ2-1|15|.
CASSQEGGGVGEQFF
TGCGCCAGCAGCCAAGAGGGGGGAGGAGTGGGTGAGCAGTTCTTC
>few|TRBV27|TRBJ2-6|14|.
CASPFNSGANVLTF
TGTGCCAGTCCCTTTAACTCTGGGGCCAACGTCCTGACTTTC
>.|TRBV5-5|TRBJ2-7|15|.
CASGDDRAKRNEQYF
TGTGCCAGCGGGGACGACCGGGCCAAAAGGAACGAGCAGTACTTC
>few|TRBV6-5|TRBJ2-7|14|.
CASSYSSMAYEQYF
TGTGCCAGCAGTTACTCTTCGATGGCGTACGAGCAGTACTTC